Listed below are T cell receptor beta chains from one sample, sequenced in a study of graft-versus-host responses after intestinal transplantation. Antigens of these TCRs are unknown. This table comes from immunoSEQ multiplex PCR, and its TCRdb copy is limited to in-frame clones, with some not included. The data show some 120,000 clones, with more than 80% seen just once and over 0.15% held by the top ten. The specimen was unstimulated CD4+ T cells sorted from spleen or lymph node cells, collected before intestinal transplant. These receptors all come from a human donor who received an intestinal transplant. CDR3s include the opening cysteine and the closing phenylalanine or tryptophan. A D gene is named only where the DNA matches it firmly. Clone size, where shown, is once, few, many, or a class for clones that have expanded.

>TRBJ2-7|TRBD1|NA|TRBV29-1
TGCAGCGTTGGGGACAGGTACTACGAGCAGTACTTC
CSVGDRYYEQYF
>TRBJ2-1|NA|NA|TRBV6-1
TGTGCCAGCAGATACGGGCCAGGGGACGTTTATGAGCAGTTCTTC
CASRYGPGDVYEQFF
>TRBJ2-7|NA|NA|TRBV23-1
TGCGCCAGCGGTAACAGGTACCCCTACGAGCAGTACTTC
CASGNRYPYEQYF
>TRBJ2-4|TRBD2|NA|TRBV6-5
TGTGCCAGCAGTGTTGCTAGCGGGGGGAAAAACATTCAGTACTTC
CASSVASGGKNIQYF
>TRBJ1-4|NA|few|TRBV6-1
TGTGCCAGCAGTGAAGGCCCCCGCAGGCCCGTAACGACATTT
CASSEGPRRPVTTF
>TRBJ1-1|NA|NA|TRBV13
TGTGCCAGCAGCTTTCCCCGCCCCGGGAGCCAAGCTTTCTTT
CASSFPRPGSQAFF
>TRBJ1-2|NA|NA|TRBV9
TGTGCCAGCAGCGTACTCGGGGGCGAGAGCTATGGCTACACCTTC
CASSVLGGESYGYTF
>TRBJ1-3|NA|NA|TRBV11-3
TGTGCCAGCAGCTTAGCGGTCACCCTCTCTGGAAACACCATATATTTT
CASSLAVTLSGNTIYF
>TRBJ1-1|NA|NA|TRBV11-2
TGTGCCAGCAGCTTGTCCAGGGACACTGAAGCTTTCTTT
CASSLSRDTEAFF
>TRBJ1-2|NA|NA|TRBV6-8
TGTGCCAGCAGTTTATTAGGCTCTAGAAAGACCTATGGCTACACCTTC
CASSLLGSRKTYGYTF
>TRBJ2-5|NA|NA|TRBV15
TGTGCCACCAGCAGAGATAAGTCCCGGGGGGCAACGGAGACCCAGTACTTC
CATSRDKSRGATETQYF
>TRBJ1-2|TRBD1|NA|TRBV5-1
TGCGCCAGCAGCCCCAGGGGGGCAGGCTACACCTTC
CASSPRGAGYTF
>TRBJ2-2|NA|NA|TRBV5-1
TGCGCCAGCAGCACGCGAGGATGGAACACCGGGGAGCTGTTTTTT
CASSTRGWNTGELFF
>TRBJ2-1|NA|NA|TRBV2
TGTGCCAGCAGCAGGGACCACCCGGGGGTTGAGCAGTTCTTC
CASSRDHPGVEQFF
>TRBJ2-3|TRBD1|NA|TRBV5-4
TGTGCCAGCAGCCCTCAGACAGGGAGCACAGATACGCAGTATTTT
CASSPQTGSTDTQYF
>TRBJ1-3|NA|NA|TRBV7-9
TGTGCCAGTAATGCAGGGTCCCCCGGGGACACCATATATTTT
CASNAGSPGDTIYF
>TRBJ2-5|TRBD2|NA|TRBV11-1
TGTGCCAGCAGCTTAGCCGTGACTAGCGCGGAGACCCAGTACTTC
CASSLAVTSAETQYF
>TRBJ2-3|NA|NA|TRBV6-5
TGTGCCAGCAGCTGGTCAGATACGCAGTATTTT
CASSWSDTQYF
>TRBJ1-3|TRBD1|NA|TRBV19
TGTGCCAGTATCACAAGGACAGGGGAGCGCACCATATATTTT
CASITRTGERTIYF
>TRBJ1-3|NA|once|TRBV10-2
TGCGCCAGCAGTGAGGGGACCGCAGTATATTTT
CASSEGTAVYF
>TRBJ2-3|NA|NA|TRBV6-5
TGTGCCAGCAGTTACCGAGCACGTGGCGGTACGCAGTATTTT
CASSYRARGGTQYF
>TRBJ2-2|NA|NA|TRBV5-1
TGCGCCAGCAGCTTGAATGGTCTCGGTACCGGGGAGCTGTTTTTT
CASSLNGLGTGELFF
>TRBJ2-2|TRBD2|NA|TRBV14
TGTGCCAGCAGCCAAACTCGGGGGGTTAACACCGGGGAGCTGTTTTTT
CASSQTRGVNTGELFF
>TRBJ1-2|NA|NA|TRBV9
TGTGCCAGCAGCGTAGGACCGCAGATCCCCAACTATGGCTACACCTTC
CASSVGPQIPNYGYTF
>TRBJ1-2|NA|NA|TRBV7-9
TGTGCCAGCAGCACGGGCAGTCTCTATGGCTACACCTTC
CASSTGSLYGYTF
>TRBJ1-3|NA|NA|TRBV6-1
TGTGCCAGCAGTGTGGTTGTAGGGCCTGTGTCTGGAAACACCATATATTTT
CASSVVVGPVSGNTIYF
>TRBJ1-3|TRBD1|NA|TRBV5-1
TGCGCCAGCAGCTCCTCCCTGACAGGGGGGGGAAACACCATATATTTT
CASSSSLTGGGNTIYF
>TRBJ2-3|TRBD1|NA|TRBV7-9
TGTGCCAGCAGCCGGACAGGGCGGGGTACAGATACGCAGTATTTT
CASSRTGRGTDTQYF
>TRBJ2-1|NA|NA|TRBV7-9
TGTGCCAGCAGCTCAGCCCAAGGGACTGTCTACAATGAGCAGTTCTTC
CASSSAQGTVYNEQFF
>TRBJ1-2|NA|NA|TRBV7-2
TGTGCCAGCAGCTTAGTGGGCAGTCCCTCAGAGTTCTATGGCTACACCTTC
CASSLVGSPSEFYGYTF
>TRBJ2-3|NA|NA|TRBV18
TGTGCCAGCTCAACAGACACCGCTAGCACAGATACGCAGTATTTT
CASSTDTASTDTQYF
>TRBJ1-4|TRBD1|once|TRBV15
TGTGCCACCAGCCGGACAGGGTATGAAAAACTGTTTTTT
CATSRTGYEKLFF
>TRBJ1-6|NA|few|TRBV7-9
TGTGCCAGCAGCTTAGCTCAGGGGTCCCGCTCCTATAATTCACCCCTCCACTTT
CASSLAQGSRSYNSPLHF
>TRBJ1-2|TRBD1|NA|TRBV6-1
TGTGCCAGCAGTGAACCCTGGGACAGCTATGGCTACACCTTC
CASSEPWDSYGYTF
>TRBJ1-1|NA|NA|TRBV11-2
TGTGCCAGCAGCCTTAGTGGGGGCGCGGCTGAAGCTTTCTTT
CASSLSGGAAEAFF
>TRBJ1-5|NA|once|TRBV11-2
TGTGCCAGCAGCTTAAGGAGGACTCAGCCCCAGCATTTT
CASSLRRTQPQHF
>TRBJ1-3|NA|NA|TRBV5-1
TGCGCCAGCAGCTTGGAGGCCTTGGAAGGAAACACCATATATTTT
CASSLEALEGNTIYF
>TRBJ1-2|NA|NA|TRBV9
TGTGCCAGTGGTGGTACGGCGGCGGACTATGGCTACACCTTC
CASGGTAADYGYTF
>TRBJ1-2|NA|NA|TRBV2
TGTGCCAGCACCCTACTCCGGGGCGGGGGGCGGACAGCTTATGGCTACACCTTC
CASTLLRGGGRTAYGYTF
>TRBJ2-5|TRBD2|NA|TRBV14
TGTGCCAGCAGCCAAACTAGCGGGGCGGTGACCCAGTACTTC
CASSQTSGAVTQYF